This T cell receptor beta chain emerged from a study of T cell changes during pregnancy in multiple sclerosis. V gave up 6 bases and J gave up 3 bases; unmatched junction bases: 10. Per germline, CDR1 MNHEY and CDR2 SMNVEV (reference sequence). The CDR3 totals 16 residues. Clones were sequenced by immunoSEQ multiplex PCR, and TCRdb holds only the in-frame ones, with some missing. Here the sample spans about 40,000 clones, roughly 92% being singletons. The rearrangement uses TRBV27 and TRBJ1-5; 8 bases line up with TRBD1. This material consisted of peripheral blood, taken before pregnancy. This receptor was taken from a female donor with multiple sclerosis, enrolled in a pregnancy study. The CDR3 is CASRVLDRGDNQPQHF. In DNA, the CDR3 is TGTGCCAGCAGAGTTTTAGACAGGGGCGACAATCAGCCCCAGCATTTT.